This TCR beta chain was identified in a study of Graves' ophthalmopathy and Graves' hyperthyroidism. General study results and limits: The authors also found most expanded thyroid clonotypes above 0.001 frequency in blood.

This clonotype was observed many times. The antigen is undetermined. Trimming took 5 bases from V and 5 from J, leaving 14 bases between them. The CDR3 extends over 14 amino acids. Germline loops: CDR1 SGHRS, CDR2 YFSETQ. From RNA, the CDR3 regions of TCR beta chains were amplified and sequenced. An initial RT-PCR round employing HTBI primers preceded a second-round multiplex PCR. TCRdb re-derived calls from the multiplex PCR reads in MiXCR, one entry per CDR3 protein. The table has some 360,000 distinct CDR3 sequences, about a sixth seen once. The sequence was obtained from an adult woman with stable Graves' hyperthyroidism. The chain couples TRBV5-1 to TRBJ1-5; D possibly corresponds to TRBD1 (5 bases). The sequenced material came from peripheral blood. CDR3 region: CASSSDSLDQPQHF. The DNA of the CDR3 is TGCGCCAGCAGTTCCGACAGCCTCGATCAGCCCCAGCATTTT.